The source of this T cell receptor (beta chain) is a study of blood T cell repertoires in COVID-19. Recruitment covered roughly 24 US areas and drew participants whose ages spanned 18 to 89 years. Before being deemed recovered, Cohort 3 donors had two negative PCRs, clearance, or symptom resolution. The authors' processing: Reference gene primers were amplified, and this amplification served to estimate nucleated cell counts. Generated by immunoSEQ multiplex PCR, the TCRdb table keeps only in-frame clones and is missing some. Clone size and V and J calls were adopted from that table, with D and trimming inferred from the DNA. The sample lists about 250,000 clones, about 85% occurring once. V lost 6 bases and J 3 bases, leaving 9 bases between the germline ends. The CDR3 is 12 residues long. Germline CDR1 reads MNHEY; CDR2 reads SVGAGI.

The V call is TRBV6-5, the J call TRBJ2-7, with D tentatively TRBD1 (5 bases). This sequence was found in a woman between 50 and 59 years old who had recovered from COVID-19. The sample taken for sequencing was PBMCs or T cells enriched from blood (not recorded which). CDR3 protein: CASRKDSYEQYF. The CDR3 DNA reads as TGTGCCAGCAGGAAAGACAGCTACGAGCAGTACTTC.